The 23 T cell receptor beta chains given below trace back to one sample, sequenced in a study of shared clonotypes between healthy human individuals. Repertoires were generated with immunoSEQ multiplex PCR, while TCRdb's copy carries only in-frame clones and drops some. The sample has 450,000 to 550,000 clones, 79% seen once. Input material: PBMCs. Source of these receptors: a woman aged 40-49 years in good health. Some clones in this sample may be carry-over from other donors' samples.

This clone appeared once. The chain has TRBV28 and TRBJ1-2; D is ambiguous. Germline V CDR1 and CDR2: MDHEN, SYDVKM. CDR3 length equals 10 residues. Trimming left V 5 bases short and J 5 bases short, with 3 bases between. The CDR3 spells CASSGYGYTF. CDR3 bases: TGTGCCAGCAGTGGTTATGGCTACACCTTC.

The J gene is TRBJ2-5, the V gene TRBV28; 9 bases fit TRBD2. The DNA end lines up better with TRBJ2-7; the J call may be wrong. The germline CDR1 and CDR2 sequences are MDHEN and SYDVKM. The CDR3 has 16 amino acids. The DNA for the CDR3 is TGTGCCAGCAGGCTACAGCGGGAGGAGCGAGACTACGAGCAGTACTTC. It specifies CASRLQREERDYEQYF.

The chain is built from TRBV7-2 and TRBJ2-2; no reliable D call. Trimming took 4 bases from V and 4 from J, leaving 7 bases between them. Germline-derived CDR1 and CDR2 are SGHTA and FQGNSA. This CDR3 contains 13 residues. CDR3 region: CASSWAVTGELFF. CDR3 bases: TGTGCCAGCAGCTGGGCCGTCACCGGGGAGCTGTTTTTT.

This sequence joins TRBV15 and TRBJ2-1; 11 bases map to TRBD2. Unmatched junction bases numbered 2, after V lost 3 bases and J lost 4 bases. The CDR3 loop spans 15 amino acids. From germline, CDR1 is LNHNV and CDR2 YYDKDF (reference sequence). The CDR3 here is CATSSGLAGYNEQFF. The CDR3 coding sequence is TGTGCCACCAGCAGTGGACTAGCGGGTTACAATGAGCAGTTCTTC.

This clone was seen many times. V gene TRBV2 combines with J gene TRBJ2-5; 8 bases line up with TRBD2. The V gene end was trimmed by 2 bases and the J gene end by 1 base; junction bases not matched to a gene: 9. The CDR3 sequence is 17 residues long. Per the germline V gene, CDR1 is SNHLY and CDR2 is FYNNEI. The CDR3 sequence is CASSEWGPAGAQETQYF. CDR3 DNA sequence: TGTGCCAGCAGTGAATGGGGGCCAGCGGGAGCCCAAGAGACCCAGTACTTC.

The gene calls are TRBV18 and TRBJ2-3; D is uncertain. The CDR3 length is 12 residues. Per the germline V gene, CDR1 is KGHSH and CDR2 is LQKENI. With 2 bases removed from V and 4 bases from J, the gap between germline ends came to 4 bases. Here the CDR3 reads CASSPNSDTQYF. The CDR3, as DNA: TGTGCCAGCTCACCAAATTCAGATACGCAGTATTTT.

CDR3 DNA: TGTGCCTCCCAAAAAGACTCTGGGGCCAACGTCCTGACTTTC. Protein sequence: CASQKDSGANVLTF. J is TRBJ2-6 and V is TRBV30; D remains ambiguous. The germline V gene has CDR1 GTSNPN and CDR2 SVGIG (reference sequence). The CDR3 is made up of 14 amino acids. Trimming pared 7 bases from V and 0 bases from J, leaving 10 bases between.

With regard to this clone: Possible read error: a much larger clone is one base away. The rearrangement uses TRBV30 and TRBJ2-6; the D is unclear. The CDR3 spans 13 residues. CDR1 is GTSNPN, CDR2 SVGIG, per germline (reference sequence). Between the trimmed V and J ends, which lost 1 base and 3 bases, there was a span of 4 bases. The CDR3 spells CAWSGGGANVLTF. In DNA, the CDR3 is TGTGCCTGGAGTGGGGGTGGGGCCAACGTCCTGACTTTC.

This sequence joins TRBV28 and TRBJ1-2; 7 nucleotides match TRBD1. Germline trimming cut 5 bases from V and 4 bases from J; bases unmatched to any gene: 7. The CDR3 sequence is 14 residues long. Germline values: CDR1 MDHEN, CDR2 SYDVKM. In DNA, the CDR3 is TGTGCCAGCAGTGTACAGGGGACCTTCTATGGCTACACCTTC. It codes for CASSVQGTFYGYTF.

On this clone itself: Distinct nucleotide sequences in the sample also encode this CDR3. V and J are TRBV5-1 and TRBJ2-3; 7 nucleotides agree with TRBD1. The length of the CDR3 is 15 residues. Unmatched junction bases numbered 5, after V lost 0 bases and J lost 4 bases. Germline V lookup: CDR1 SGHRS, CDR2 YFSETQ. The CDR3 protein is CASSLAGQGADTQYF. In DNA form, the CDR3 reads TGCGCCAGCAGCTTGGCCGGGCAGGGGGCAGATACGCAGTATTTT.

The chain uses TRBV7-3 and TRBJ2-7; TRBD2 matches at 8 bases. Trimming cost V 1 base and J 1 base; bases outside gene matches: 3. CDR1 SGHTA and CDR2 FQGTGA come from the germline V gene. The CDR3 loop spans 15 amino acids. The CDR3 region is CASSLMASGSYEQYF. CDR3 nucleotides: TGTGCCAGCAGCTTAATGGCTAGCGGGTCCTACGAGCAGTACTTC.

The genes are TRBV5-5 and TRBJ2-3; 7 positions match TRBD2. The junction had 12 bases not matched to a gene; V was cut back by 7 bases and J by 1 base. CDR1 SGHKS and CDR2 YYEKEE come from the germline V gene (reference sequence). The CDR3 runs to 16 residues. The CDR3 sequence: CASGPLGGPGTDTQYF. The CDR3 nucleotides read TGTGCCAGCGGACCTCTGGGAGGGCCCGGCACAGATACGCAGTATTTT. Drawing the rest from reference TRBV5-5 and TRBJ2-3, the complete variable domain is DAGVTQSPTHLIKTRGQQVTLRCSPISGHKSVSWYQQVLGQGPQFIFQYYEKEERGRGNFPDRFSARQFPNYSSELNVNALLLGDSALYLCASGPLGGPGTDTQYFGPGTRLTVL.

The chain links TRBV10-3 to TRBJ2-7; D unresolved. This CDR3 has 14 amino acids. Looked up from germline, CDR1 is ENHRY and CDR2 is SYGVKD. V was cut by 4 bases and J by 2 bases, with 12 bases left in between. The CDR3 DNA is TGTGCCATCAGTGTTAGACTGCCCGCCTACGAGCAGTACTTC. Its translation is CAISVRLPAYEQYF.

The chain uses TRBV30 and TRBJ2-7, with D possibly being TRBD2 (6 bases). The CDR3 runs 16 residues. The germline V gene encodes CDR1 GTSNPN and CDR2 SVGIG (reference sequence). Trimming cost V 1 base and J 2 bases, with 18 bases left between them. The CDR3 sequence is CAWSAPGYSGAYEQYF. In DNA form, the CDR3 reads TGTGCCTGGAGTGCGCCCGGTTATAGCGGAGCCTACGAGCAGTACTTC.

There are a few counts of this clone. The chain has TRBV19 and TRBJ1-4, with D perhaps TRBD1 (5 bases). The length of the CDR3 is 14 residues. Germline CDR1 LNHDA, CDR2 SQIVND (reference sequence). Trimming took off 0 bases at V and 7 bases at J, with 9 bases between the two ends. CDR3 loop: CASSIEGDGEKLFF. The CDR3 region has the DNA TGTGCCAGTAGTATAGAAGGGGACGGTGAAAAACTGTTTTTT.

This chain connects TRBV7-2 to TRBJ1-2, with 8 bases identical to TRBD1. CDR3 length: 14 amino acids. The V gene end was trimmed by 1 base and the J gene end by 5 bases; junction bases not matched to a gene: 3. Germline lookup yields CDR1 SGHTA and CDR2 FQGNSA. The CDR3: CASSLGGQVYGYTF. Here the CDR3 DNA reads TGTGCCAGCAGCTTAGGGGGACAGGTTTATGGCTACACCTTC.

CDR3 coding DNA: TGTGCCAGCAGCCAGGGAGGGGGACACTATAATTCACCCCTCCACTTT. It codes for CASSQGGGHYNSPLHF. The J gene is TRBJ1-6, the V gene TRBV28; possibly TRBD1 for D (6 bases). Germline CDR1 and CDR2: MDHEN and SYDVKM. The CDR3 is 16 amino acids. V was shortened by 6 bases and J by 3 bases, with 15 bases between the two germline ends.

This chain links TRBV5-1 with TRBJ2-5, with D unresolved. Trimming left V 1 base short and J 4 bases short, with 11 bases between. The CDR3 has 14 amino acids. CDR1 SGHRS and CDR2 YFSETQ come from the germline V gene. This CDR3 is CASSLSGLGETQYF. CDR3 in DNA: TGCGCCAGCAGCTTGTCAGGTTTAGGAGAGACCCAGTACTTC.

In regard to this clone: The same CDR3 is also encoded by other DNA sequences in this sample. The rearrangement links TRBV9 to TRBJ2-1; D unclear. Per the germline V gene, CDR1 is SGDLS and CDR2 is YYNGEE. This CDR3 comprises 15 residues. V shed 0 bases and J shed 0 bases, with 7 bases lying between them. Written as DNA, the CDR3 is TGTGCCAGCAGCGTAGGAGTGAGCTCCTACAATGAGCAGTTCTTC. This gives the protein CASSVGVSSYNEQFF. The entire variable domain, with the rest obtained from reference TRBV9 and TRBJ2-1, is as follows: DSGVTQTPKHLITATGQRVTLRCSPRSGDLSVYWYQQSLDQGLQFLIQYYNGEERAKGNILERFSAQQFPDLHSELNLSSLELGDSALYFCASSVGVSSYNEQFFGPGTRLTVL.

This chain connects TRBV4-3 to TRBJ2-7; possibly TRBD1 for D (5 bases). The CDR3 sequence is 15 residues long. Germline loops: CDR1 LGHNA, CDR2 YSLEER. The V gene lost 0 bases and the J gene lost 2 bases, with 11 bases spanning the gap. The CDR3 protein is CASSQEWGVPYEQYF. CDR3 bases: TGCGCCAGCAGCCAAGAATGGGGCGTCCCCTACGAGCAGTACTTC.

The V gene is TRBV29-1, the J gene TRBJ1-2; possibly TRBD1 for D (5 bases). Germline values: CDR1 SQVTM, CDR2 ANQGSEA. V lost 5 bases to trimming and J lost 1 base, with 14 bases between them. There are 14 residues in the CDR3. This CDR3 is CSVPIQGFNYGYTF. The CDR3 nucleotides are TGCAGCGTTCCTATTCAGGGCTTTAACTATGGCTACACCTTC.

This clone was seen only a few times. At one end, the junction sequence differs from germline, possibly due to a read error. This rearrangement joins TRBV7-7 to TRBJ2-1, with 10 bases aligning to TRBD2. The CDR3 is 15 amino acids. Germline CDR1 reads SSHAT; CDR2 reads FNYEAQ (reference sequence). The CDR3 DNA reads TGTGCTAGCAGCCCCCGACTAGCGGGTAAGGGTGAGCAGTTCTTC. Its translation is CASSPRLAGKGEQFF.

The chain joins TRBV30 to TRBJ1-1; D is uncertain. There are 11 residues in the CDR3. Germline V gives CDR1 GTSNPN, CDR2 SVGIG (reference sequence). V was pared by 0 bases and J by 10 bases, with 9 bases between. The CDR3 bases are TGTGCCTGGAGTGTAGGTTACGGAGCTTTCTTT. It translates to CAWSVGYGAFF.